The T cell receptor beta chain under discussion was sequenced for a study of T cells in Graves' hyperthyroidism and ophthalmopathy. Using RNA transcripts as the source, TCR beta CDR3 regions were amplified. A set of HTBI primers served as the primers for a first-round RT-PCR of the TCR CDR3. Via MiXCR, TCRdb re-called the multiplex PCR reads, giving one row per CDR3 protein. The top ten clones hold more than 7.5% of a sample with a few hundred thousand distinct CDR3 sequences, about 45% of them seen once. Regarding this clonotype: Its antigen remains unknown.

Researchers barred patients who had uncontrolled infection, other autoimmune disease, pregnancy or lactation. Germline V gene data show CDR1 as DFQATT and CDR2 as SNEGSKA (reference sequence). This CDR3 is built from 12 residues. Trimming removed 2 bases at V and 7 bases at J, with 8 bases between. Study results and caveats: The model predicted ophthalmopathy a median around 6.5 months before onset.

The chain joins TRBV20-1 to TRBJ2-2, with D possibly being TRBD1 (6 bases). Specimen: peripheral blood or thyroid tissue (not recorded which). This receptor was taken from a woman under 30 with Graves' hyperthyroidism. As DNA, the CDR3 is TGCAGTGCTAGAATAGGGGGCGGGGAGCTGTTTTTT. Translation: CSARIGGGELFF.